The text below deals with one T cell receptor (beta chain). Germline V gene sequence: CDR1 SGHAT, CDR2 FQDESV (reference sequence). This CDR3 region has 15 residues. The ends lost 4 bases at V and 0 bases at J; junction bases unmatched: 4. The data derive from a study of blood T cell repertoires in COVID-19. Across the study: The samples span acute and convalescent COVID-19 from the United States, Italy and Spain.

TCRdb's copy holds only in-frame clones and misses some; the assay was immunoSEQ multiplex PCR. The table has 150,000 to 200,000 clones, almost 80% seen once. The sequenced sample was peripheral blood. The receptor was isolated from a man aged 60 to 69 with active or convalescent COVID-19. The chain links TRBV11-1 to TRBJ2-7; 9 bases match TRBD2. CDR3 nucleotides: TGTGCCAGCAGCTCCAGTAGCGGGAGCTCCTACGAGCAGTACTTC. This sequence encodes CASSSSSGSSYEQYF.